This T cell receptor beta chain was captured by sequencing in a study of T cells after yellow fever vaccination. The study's findings and limits: Detected again after the booster were most primary-vaccination clones, at roughly 95% CD4 and 80% to 90% CD8.

TCRdb reprocessed the 5' RACE reads via MiXCR and lists one record per CDR3 protein. The sample has more than 300,000 distinct CDR3 sequences; roughly 7% are singletons. The table lists this clonotype with many counts. Its antigen is undetermined. With V trimmed by 4 bases and J by 5 bases, 5 bases remained unmatched. In germline, CDR1 is SGHNT, CDR2 YYREEE (reference sequence). This CDR3 contains 14 residues. The receptor comes from a man between 18 and 29 years old who received the YFV17D yellow fever vaccine. Sequencing used PBMCs, obtained more than 35 days after the first yellow fever vaccination. The rearrangement links TRBV5-4 to TRBJ2-3; TRBD1 agrees at 9 bases. DNA of the CDR3: TGTGCCAGCAGCCAGGGACAGGGAGGAGATACGCAGTATTTT. This encodes CASSQGQGGDTQYF.